This T cell receptor (beta chain) was captured by sequencing in a study of CD8 T cells in ankylosing spondylitis. The junction had 9 bases not matched to a gene; V was cut back by 0 bases and J by 6 bases. The CDR3 runs to 16 residues. CDR1 and CDR2 (germline): SGDLS, YYNGEE. Broader study findings: Those disease-linked clones were CD8+; they were also relatively rare in peripheral blood. The clones that were linked to disease were reported to be significantly enriched in matched synovial fluid samples from ankylosing spondylitis patients. Roughly eight highly homologous variants made up a TCR beta motif that seemed to typify ankylosing spondylitis blood.

In this sample, this clonotype turned up many times. Its antigen is unknown. Using quantitative 5'-RACE with molecular barcodes, the authors made TCR beta libraries. TCRdb itself ran the 5' RACE reads through MiXCR, one entry per CDR3 protein. The repertoire holds tens of thousands of distinct CDR3 sequences, 3% seen once, with 2.5% to 3.5% in the top ten. This clonotype was sampled from a male donor with ankylosing spondylitis or in good health (not recorded which). The V and J genes are TRBV9 and TRBJ2-1; TRBD2 matches 7 bases. The source material was blood, either unsorted or a sorted T cell fraction (not recorded which). The CDR3 DNA is TGTGCCAGCAGCGTAGTTGACGGGGGGTTTAGCAATGAGCAGTTCTTC. The encoded protein is CASSVVDGGFSNEQFF. Together with reference TRBV9 and TRBJ2-1, the CDR3 gives the full variable domain: DSGVTQTPKHLITATGQRVTLRCSPRSGDLSVYWYQQSLDQGLQFLIQYYNGEERAKGNILERFSAQQFPDLHSELNLSSLELGDSALYFCASSVVDGGFSNEQFFGPGTRLTVL.